This TCR beta chain was sequenced in a study of cytomegalovirus exposure and HLA in healthy donors. The study, taken as a whole, reports: In a later analysis, across HLA loci, associated TCR counts were highest for DRB1, lowest for HLA-C. After further analysis at a later stage, some 15,000 TCR beta sequences were associated with HLA alleles at 0.05 false discovery rate. Exclusion applied to some V segments, including TRBV6-2 and TRBV6-3, as they were indistinguishable.

The PCR ran on 60 Vbeta and 13 Jbeta primers. Repertoires were generated with immunoSEQ multiplex PCR, while TCRdb's copy carries only in-frame clones and drops some. The table has around 150,000 clones, more than 70% seen once. Each donor's status was that of a healthy bone marrow donor. This clone was seen more than once but under ten times. Antigen: not known. In the same sample, other DNA sequences code for this CDR3. This CDR3 has 13 residues. The germline gives CDR1 LNHDA, CDR2 SQIVND (reference sequence). Trimming left V 2 bases short and J 2 bases short, with 6 bases between. The specimen sequenced was PBMCs. The sequence was obtained from a man aged 55 to 70 in good health and CMV-seronegative. V is TRBV19 and J is TRBJ1-1; D gene ambiguous. The CDR3 nucleotides read TGTGCCAGTAGTATACAGGTCAACACTGAAGCTTTCTTT. Encoded protein: CASSIQVNTEAFF. Variable domain in full (rest from reference TRBV19 and TRBJ1-1): DGGITQSPKYLFRKEGQNVTLSCEQNLNHDAMYWYRQDPGQGLRLIYYSQIVNDFQKGDIAEGYSVSREKKESFPLTVTSAQKNPTAFYLCASSIQVNTEAFFGQGTRLTVV.